The entry below describes one T cell receptor beta chain. No antigen is known for it. No base qualities exist here, and no much larger clone lies one base off it. This sample stems from a study of CD8 T cells in Susac syndrome (dated by TCRdb to about 2019). A note on the overall study: Of the Susac syndrome patients who were sequenced, roughly 6 had clinically active disease and roughly eight were in clinical remission. At blood withdrawal, Susac syndrome patients were either therapy-naive, taking corticosteroids (in some cases with IVIg as well), or taking IVIg alone. Repertoire sequencing was used to test whether CD8+ T cell activation and differentiation in Susac syndrome was antigen driven. Clonality of the CD8+ T cell repertoire was compared between around eleven healthy donors, approximately 14 Susac syndrome patients and approximately 16 multiple sclerosis patients. Points the paper makes about the study in general: The study acknowledged that relatively few individuals were included in the TCR sequencing and HLA analysis. Approximately 17 Susac-specific public clones were identified in the total CD8+ repertoire, and five Susac-specific public clones were identified in the CD8+ TEMRA repertoire. CD8+ repertoires in Susac syndrome showed clonal expansion, which was highest in CD8+ TEMRA cells and was greater in clinically active patients than in remitting patients.

Peripheral blood CD8+ and CD4+ T cells from healthy donors, Susac syndrome patients and multiple sclerosis patients were profiled using high-throughput TCR beta sequencing. Recently defined diagnostic criteria for definite or probable disease were met by the Susac syndrome patients. Bulk CD8+ and CD4+ T cells were purified magnetically by negative isolation, whereas CD8+ TEMRA cells were enriched by FACS. Blood was drawn into EDTA tubes, processed within 24 hours, and PBMCs were isolated by density gradient centrifugation. PBMCs destined for TCR sequencing were cryopreserved in liquid nitrogen and later thawed in a 37 °C water bath. A purity of at least 90% was achieved for sorted or isolated CD4+, CD8+ and CD8+ TEMRA cells. RNA was extracted with the RNeasy kit and 0.5 to 1 ug was reverse transcribed using random hexamers. The immunoSEQ multiplex PCR assay, which covers 54 Vbeta and 13 Jbeta segments, was used to amplify TCR beta CDR3 regions. Bias from PCR amplification was corrected by using a synthetic template baseline for primer optimization and for computational correction. As for the authors' bioinformatics: Reads were annotated to V, D and J genes according to IMGT and were analyzed with immunoSEQ Analyzer, with only productive sequences retained. Clonality was calculated as one minus the Shannon entropy normalized by log2 of the number of productive unique sequences. For each patient and control, public and private clones were evaluated within the 100 most prevalent clones. A clone was defined as Susac-specific if it was absent from the healthy and MS cohorts, from 950 to 1,300 published viral clones and from other ImmuneACCESS disease sequences. The public reads were run again by TCRdb, first through fastp at Q25 and then through MiXCR, and only productive beta chains were kept. Rows matching on CDR3 protein sequence are summarized as one entry with the most common DNA and genes. The V and J calls were determined by TCRdb, not by the authors. The sample table lists fewer than 140,000 distinct CDR3 sequences, approximately 93% of them with a count of one. Around 0.4% of the sample lies in the top ten.

The receptor was derived from a human donor with Susac syndrome. Sequenced material: CD8+ T cells from PBMCs.

The nucleotide sequence is given as TGTGCCAGCCTATTCCCAGGAGAGACCCAGTACTTC. It codes for CASLFPGETQYF. The V and J segments used are TRBV7-2 and TRBJ2-5; no confident D gene assignment can be made. V and J are truncated by 8 bases and 4 bases respectively, leaving an intervening sequence of 11 bases. The CDR3 covers 12 residues, taking in both the cysteine and the phenylalanine. Solely the CDR3 DNA is kept, with 36 bases framed from the first base. Reading the germline V gene gives CDR1 SGHTA and CDR2 FQGNSA.